Below, 18 T cell receptor beta chains from the same sample are listed, as sequenced in a study of tumor-infiltrating lymphocytes in primary liver carcinoma. The approximately 17-32 mg bulk tissue piece was not sorted before simultaneous RNA and DNA extraction. TCR beta cDNA was reverse-transcribed from roughly 520 ng of total RNA. The reaction used a constant-region primer and ProtoScript II reverse transcriptase. Three nested multiplex PCR rounds, a slightly modified ARM-PCR method, built the TCR beta libraries. A C-beta reverse primer and TRBV1-TRBV30 forward primers served in each of the first two PCR rounds, at 9 to 11 cycles apiece. From the multiplex PCR reads, TCRdb called clonotypes with MiXCR, one entry per CDR3 protein. The sample includes 75,000 to 90,000 distinct CDR3 sequences, over 60% of them seen just once. The sequenced sample consisted of liver tumor tissue from sampling region 1. The subset denotes: tumor region T1, superior pole. The receptors come from a man aged 40-49 years with primary liver carcinoma and hepatitis B virus infection.

The V call is TRBV2, the J call TRBJ2-7, with 7 bases lining up with TRBD1. CDR1 and CDR2 from the germline V gene are SNHLY and FYNNEI. CDR3 size: 13 residues. V lost 8 bases to trimming and J lost 5 bases; unmatched junction nucleotides: 9. DNA for the CDR3: TGTGCCAGCTTAGGGGGCAGCCTAAACGAGCAGTACTTC. Its protein is CASLGGSLNEQYF.

This clonotype is a singleton in its sample. This rearrangement joins TRBV29-1 to TRBJ2-5; 9 nucleotides align to TRBD1. This CDR3 spans 12 amino acids. The V segment lost 7 bases and the J segment 14 bases; nucleotides outside the gene matches: 14. CDR1 and CDR2 (germline): SQVTM, ANQGSEA. The CDR3 sequence: CSGGDREETLYF. The CDR3 nucleotides are TGCAGCGGAGGGGACAGGGAGGAGACCCTATACTTC. The complete variable domain, with remaining parts taken from reference TRBV29-1 and TRBJ2-5, reads SAVISQKPSRDICQRGTSLTIQCQVDSQVTMMFWYRQQPGQSLTLIATANQGSEATYESGFVIDKFPISRPNLTFSTLTVSNMSPEDSSIYLCSGGDREETLYFGPGTRLLVL.

On this clonotype itself: This CDR3 is missing its conserved last phenylalanine or tryptophan, likely due to a read error. CDR3 residues: CASSPFESYNEQFL. CDR3 in DNA: TGTGCCAGCTCCCCTTTTGAATCCTACAATGAGCAGTTCCTC. The chain links TRBV18 to TRBJ2-1; D uncertain. Germline V gene data show CDR1 as KGHSH and CDR2 as LQKENI. The CDR3 extends over 14 amino acids. V dropped 6 bases and J dropped 1 base, with 10 bases sitting between them.

This chain joins TRBV20-1 and TRBJ2-1, with 10 bases aligning to TRBD2. The CDR3 has 14 amino acids. The trim removed 6 bases at V and 7 bases at J, leaving 9 bases unmatched. Germline CDR1 DFQATT, CDR2 SNEGSKA (reference sequence). The DNA of the CDR3 is TGCAGTGCGCCTTCTAGCGGGGGCGTGAATGAGCAGTTCTTC. It translates to CSAPSSGGVNEQFF.

The chain joins TRBV9 to TRBJ2-6; possible D gene TRBD2, 6 bases. The CDR3 runs to 16 residues. Trimming removed 4 bases from V and 0 bases from J, with 11 bases in between. Germline lookup yields CDR1 SGDLS and CDR2 YYNGEE. As DNA, the CDR3 is TGTGCCAGCAGCTCAAGGGACTTCTCTGGGGCCAACGTCCTGACTTTC. Translated, it gives CASSSRDFSGANVLTF.

Of note for this clonotype: This clone may be a read error of a much larger clone one base away. The chain combines TRBV28 with TRBJ2-7; TRBD2 matches at 9 bases. This CDR3 has 14 residues. The germline gives CDR1 MDHEN, CDR2 SYDVKM. The CDR3 spells CTSYSGTSNYEQYF. CDR3 bases: TGTACCAGCTACTCAGGGACTAGCAACTACGAGCAGTACTTC.

In the case of this clonotype: A much larger clone is a single base away; this may be a read error. The chain links TRBV28 to TRBJ2-7; 8 bases map to TRBD1. The length of the CDR3 is 14 residues. The junction had 6 bases not matched to a gene; V was cut back by 6 bases and J by 2 bases. CDR1 is MDHEN, CDR2 SYDVKM, per germline. CDR3 sequence reads: CASRVGTGAYEQYF. CDR3 sequence (DNA): TGTGCCAGCAGGGTCGGGACAGGAGCCTACGAGCAGTACTTC. The complete variable domain, with remaining parts taken from reference TRBV28 and TRBJ2-7, reads DVKVTQSSRYLVKRTGEKVFLECVQDMDHENMFWYRQDPGLGLRLIYFSYDVKMKEKGDIPEGYSVSREKKERFSLILESASTNQTSMYLCASRVGTGAYEQYFGPGTRLTVT.

The chain employs TRBV29-1 and TRBJ2-3; 7 bases align to TRBD2. This CDR3 spans 15 amino acids. V lost 8 bases, J lost 4 bases, and 15 bases stayed unmatched. Per the germline V gene, CDR1 is SQVTM and CDR2 is ANQGSEA. DNA of the CDR3: TGCAGCTTTGTAAATATCGGGACTAACGCAGATACGCAGTATTTT. This translates into CSFVNIGTNADTQYF.

Concerning this clonotype: A much bigger clone sits one base away, suggesting this may be a read error. The CDR3 DNA follows: TGTACCTGGAGTGTAACTAGCGGGCCCTACAATGAGCAGTTCTTC. This gives the protein CTWSVTSGPYNEQFF. The chain employs TRBV30 and TRBJ2-1; 9 nucleotides align to TRBD2. The CDR3 is made up of 15 amino acids. Germline lookup yields CDR1 GTSNPN and CDR2 SVGIG (reference sequence). Full variable domain (remainder filled in from reference TRBV30 and TRBJ2-1): SQTIHQWPATLVQPVGSPLSLECTVEGTSNPNLYWYRQAAGRGLQLLFYSVGIGQISSEVPQNLSASRPQDRQFILSSKKLLLSDSGFYLCTWSVTSGPYNEQFFGPGTRLTVL.

About this clonotype: Just one base apart from a much larger clone, this may be a read error. CDR3 bases: TGCGCCAGCGTCAGAAGGAGTCTCCAAGCAACTAATGAAAAACTGTTTTTT. Protein sequence: CASVRRSLQATNEKLFF. V is TRBV10-2 and J is TRBJ1-4, with D uncertain. CDR1 and CDR2 from the germline V gene are WSHSY and SAAADI. CDR3 length: 17 residues. The V gene lost 8 bases and the J gene lost 0 bases, with 19 bases spanning the gap.

Of note for this clonotype: One junction end does not reproduce the germline sequence, and a read error may be involved. The genes are TRBV6-2 or TRBV6-3 and TRBJ1-1; D may be TRBD1 (5 bases). Germline V gene sequence: CDR1 MNHEY, CDR2 SVGEGT. This CDR3 comprises 12 residues. CDR3 DNA: TGTGCCAGCAGTTTGGGACCGAATGAAGCCTCCTTT. Protein sequence: CASSLGPNEASF.

This clonotype was counted a few times. This may arise from a read error, as a much more abundant clone is one base away. Without the conserved terminal phenylalanine or tryptophan, this CDR3 likely stems from a read error. The V call is TRBV6-5, the J call TRBJ1-2; 7 positions agree with TRBD1. V lost 8 bases to trimming and J lost 2 bases; unmatched junction nucleotides: 11. The CDR3 totals 15 residues. Germline lookup yields CDR1 MNHEY and CDR2 SVGAGI. The CDR3 protein is CASGKKGASNYGYTL. Written as DNA, the CDR3 is TGTGCCAGCGGGAAAAAGGGGGCTTCAAACTATGGCTACACCCTC.

V and J are TRBV5-5 and TRBJ2-7; D is undetermined. The CDR3 length is 11 residues. V was clipped by 5 bases and J by 8 bases, with 11 bases between them. Germline V lookup: CDR1 SGHKS, CDR2 YYEKEE (reference sequence). CDR3 nucleotides: TGTGCCAGCAGTCCCTTCGACAAGCAGTACTTC. This encodes CASSPFDKQYF. The full variable domain, its missing parts supplied by reference TRBV5-5 and TRBJ2-7, is DAGVTQSPTHLIKTRGQQVTLRCSPISGHKSVSWYQQVLGQGPQFIFQYYEKEERGRGNFPDRFSARQFPNYSSELNVNALLLGDSALYLCASSPFDKQYFGPGTRLTVT.

Comment on this clonotype: Sequence at one end of the junction differs from germline and may be a read error. The V call is TRBV6-1, the J call TRBJ2-7; TRBD1 agrees at 9 bases. There are 15 residues in the CDR3. Germline values: CDR1 MNHNS, CDR2 SASEGT. Written as DNA, the CDR3 is TGTGTCAGCAGGCTGGAACAGGGGGCAAAGTACGAGCGGTACTTC. This translates into CVSRLEQGAKYERYF.

Comment on this clonotype: The missing conserved phenylalanine or tryptophan at the end of this CDR3 makes a read error likely. The CDR3 spells CASSRIGGQGFGTEAFI. DNA of the CDR3: TGTGCCAGCAGCCGAATAGGGGGACAGGGGTTCGGCACCGAAGCTTTCATT. This sequence joins TRBV11-2 and TRBJ1-1; 10 bases align to TRBD1. The J segment lost 8 bases and the V segment lost 5 bases, leaving 17 bases of the junction unmatched. Germline assignment: CDR1 SGHAT and CDR2 FQNNGV. CDR3 length: 17 residues.

To note about this clonotype: A much larger clone lies one base from this, so it may be a read error. This chain links TRBV24-1 with TRBJ1-1; possibly TRBD1 for D (5 bases). V shed 3 bases and J shed 4 bases, with 14 bases lying between them. Germline assignment: CDR1 KGHDR and CDR2 SFDVKD. This CDR3 is built from 15 residues. CDR3 sequence: CATSDPSSGGTEAFF. Written as DNA, the CDR3 is TGTGCCACCAGTGATCCCTCGAGCGGGGGCACTGAAGCTTTCTTT.

This clonotype appeared a few times. The V and J genes are TRBV25-1 and TRBJ2-2; perhaps TRBD2 as D (6 bases). CDR3 length: 17 amino acids. The germline V gene has CDR1 MGHDK and CDR2 SYGVNS. V was pared by 1 base and J by 2 bases, with 14 bases between. The CDR3 spells CASSESEGGKNTGELFF. The CDR3 bases are TGTGCCAGCAGTGAATCGGAGGGTGGCAAAAACACCGGGGAGCTGTTTTTT.

This sequence joins TRBV19 and TRBJ2-7; the match to TRBD1 covers 8 bases. V was clipped by 5 bases and J by 1 base; unmatched bases: 13. Germline CDR1 and CDR2: LNHDA and SQIVND (reference sequence). The CDR3 contains 17 residues. The CDR3 nucleotides read TGTGCCAGTAGTGCTAGCATTCCCGGGACAGGTTCCTACGAGCAGTACTTC. Amino acids: CASSASIPGTGSYEQYF. The full variable domain, its missing parts supplied by reference TRBV19 and TRBJ2-7, is DGGITQSPKYLFRKEGQNVTLSCEQNLNHDAMYWYRQDPGQGLRLIYYSQIVNDFQKGDIAEGYSVSREKKESFPLTVTSAQKNPTAFYLCASSASIPGTGSYEQYFGPGTRLTVT.